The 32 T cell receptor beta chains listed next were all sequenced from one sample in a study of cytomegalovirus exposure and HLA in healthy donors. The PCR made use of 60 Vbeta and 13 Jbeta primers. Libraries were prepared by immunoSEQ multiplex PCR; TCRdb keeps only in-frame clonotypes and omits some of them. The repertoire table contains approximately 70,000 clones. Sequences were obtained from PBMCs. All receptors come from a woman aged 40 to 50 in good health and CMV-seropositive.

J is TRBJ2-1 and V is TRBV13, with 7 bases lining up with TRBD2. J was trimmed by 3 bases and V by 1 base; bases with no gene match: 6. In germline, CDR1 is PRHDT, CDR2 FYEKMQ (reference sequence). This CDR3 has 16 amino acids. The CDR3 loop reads CASSLAGTKSYNEQFF. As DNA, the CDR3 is TGTGCCAGCAGCTTAGCTGGGACTAAAAGCTACAATGAGCAGTTCTTC.

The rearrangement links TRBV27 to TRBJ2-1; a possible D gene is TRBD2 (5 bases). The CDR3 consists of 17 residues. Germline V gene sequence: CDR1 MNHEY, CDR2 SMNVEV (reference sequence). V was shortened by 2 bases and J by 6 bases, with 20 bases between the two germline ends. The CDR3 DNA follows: TGTGCCAGCAGTTTAGGGAGAAATGCCCATGTGGCCAATGAGCAGTTCTTC. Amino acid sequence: CASSLGRNAHVANEQFF.

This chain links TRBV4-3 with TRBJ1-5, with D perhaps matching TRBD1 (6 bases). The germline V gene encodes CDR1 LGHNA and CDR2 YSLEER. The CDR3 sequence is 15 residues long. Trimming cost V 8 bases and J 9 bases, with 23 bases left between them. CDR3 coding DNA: TGCGCCAGCTCATCCAGCACAGGGCTCCCGGGGCCCCAGCATTTT. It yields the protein CASSSSTGLPGPQHF.

The CDR3 DNA reads TGTGCCAGCAGCTTAGCCACTATACTAACAGGGGACTATGGCTACACCTTC. Protein: CASSLATILTGDYGYTF. V and J are TRBV7-9 and TRBJ1-2; 7 nucleotides match TRBD1. Germline values: CDR1 SEHNR, CDR2 FQNEAQ (reference sequence). The CDR3 sequence is 17 residues long. Trimming took 0 bases from V and 3 from J; bases not matched to a gene: 10.

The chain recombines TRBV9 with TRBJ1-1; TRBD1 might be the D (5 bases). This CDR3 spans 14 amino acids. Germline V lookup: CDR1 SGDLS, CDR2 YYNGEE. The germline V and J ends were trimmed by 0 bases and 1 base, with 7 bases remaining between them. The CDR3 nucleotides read TGTGCCAGCAGCGTAGGGGACTGGAACACTGAAGCTTTCTTT. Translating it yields CASSVGDWNTEAFF. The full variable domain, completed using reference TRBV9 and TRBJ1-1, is DSGVTQTPKHLITATGQRVTLRCSPRSGDLSVYWYQQSLDQGLQFLIQYYNGEERAKGNILERFSAQQFPDLHSELNLSSLELGDSALYFCASSVGDWNTEAFFGQGTRLTVV.

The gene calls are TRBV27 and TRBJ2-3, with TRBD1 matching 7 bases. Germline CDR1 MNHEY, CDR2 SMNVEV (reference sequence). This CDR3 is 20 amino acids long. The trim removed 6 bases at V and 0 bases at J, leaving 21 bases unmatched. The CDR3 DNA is TGTGCCAGCAGGCGCCGGGGACAGCGTATCATCTTAACAAGCACAGATACGCAGTATTTT. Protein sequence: CASRRRGQRIILTSTDTQYF.

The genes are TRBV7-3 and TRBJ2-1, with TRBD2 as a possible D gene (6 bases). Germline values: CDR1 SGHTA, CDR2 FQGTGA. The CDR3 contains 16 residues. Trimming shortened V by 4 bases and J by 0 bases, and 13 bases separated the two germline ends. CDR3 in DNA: TGTGCCAGCAGCTCCAGACTAGTCAACTCCTACAATGAGCAGTTCTTC. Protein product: CASSSRLVNSYNEQFF.

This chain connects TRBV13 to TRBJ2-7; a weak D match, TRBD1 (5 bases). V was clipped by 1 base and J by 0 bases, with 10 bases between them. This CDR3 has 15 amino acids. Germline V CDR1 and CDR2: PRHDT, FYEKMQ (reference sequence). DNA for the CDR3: TGTGCCAGCAGCTTAGACAGGAAACCCTCCTACGAGCAGTACTTC. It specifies CASSLDRKPSYEQYF.

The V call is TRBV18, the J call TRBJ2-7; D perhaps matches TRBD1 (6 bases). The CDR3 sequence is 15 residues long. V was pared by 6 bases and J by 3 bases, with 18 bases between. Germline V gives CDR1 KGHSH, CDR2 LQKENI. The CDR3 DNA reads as TGTGCCAGCTCTTCGAGGGAAGGACAGTACTACGAGCAGTACTTC. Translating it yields CASSSREGQYYEQYF.

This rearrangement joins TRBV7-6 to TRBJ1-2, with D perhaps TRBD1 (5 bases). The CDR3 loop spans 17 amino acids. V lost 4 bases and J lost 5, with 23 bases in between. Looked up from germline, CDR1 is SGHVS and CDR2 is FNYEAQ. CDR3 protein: CASSSLQSGEKQYGYTF. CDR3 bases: TGTGCCAGCAGCTCCCTCCAATCGGGGGAAAAGCAGTATGGCTACACCTTC.

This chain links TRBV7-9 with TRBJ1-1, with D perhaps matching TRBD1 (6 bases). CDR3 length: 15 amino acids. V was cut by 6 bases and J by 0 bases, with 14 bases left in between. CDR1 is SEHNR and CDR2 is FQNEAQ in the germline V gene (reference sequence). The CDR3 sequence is CASRPKDRLNTEAFF. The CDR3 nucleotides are TGTGCCAGCAGACCAAAAGACAGGTTGAACACTGAAGCTTTCTTT. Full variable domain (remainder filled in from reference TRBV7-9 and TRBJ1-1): DTGVSQNPRHKITKRGQNVTFRCDPISEHNRLYWYRQTLGQGPEFLTYFQNEAQLEKSRLLSDRFSAERPKGSFSTLEIQRTEQGDSAMYLCASRPKDRLNTEAFFGQGTRLTVV.

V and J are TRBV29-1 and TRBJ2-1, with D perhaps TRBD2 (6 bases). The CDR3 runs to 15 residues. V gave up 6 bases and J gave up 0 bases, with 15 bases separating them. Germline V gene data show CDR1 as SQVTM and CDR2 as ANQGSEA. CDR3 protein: CSVLGRPNSYNEQFF. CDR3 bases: TGCAGCGTGCTCGGGAGACCAAACTCCTACAATGAGCAGTTCTTC.

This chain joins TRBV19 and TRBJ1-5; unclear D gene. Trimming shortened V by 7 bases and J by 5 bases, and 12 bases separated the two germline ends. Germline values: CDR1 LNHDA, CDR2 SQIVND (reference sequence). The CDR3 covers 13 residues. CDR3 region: CASIGRWDQPQHF. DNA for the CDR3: TGTGCCAGTATTGGCAGGTGGGATCAGCCCCAGCATTTT.

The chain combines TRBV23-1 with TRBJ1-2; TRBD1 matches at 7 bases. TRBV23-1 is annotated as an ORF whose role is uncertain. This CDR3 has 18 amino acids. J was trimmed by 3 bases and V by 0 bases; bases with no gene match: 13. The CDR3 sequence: CASSQSCRQGERHYGYTF. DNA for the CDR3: TGCGCCAGCAGTCAATCCTGTCGGCAGGGGGAGCGACACTATGGCTACACCTTC.

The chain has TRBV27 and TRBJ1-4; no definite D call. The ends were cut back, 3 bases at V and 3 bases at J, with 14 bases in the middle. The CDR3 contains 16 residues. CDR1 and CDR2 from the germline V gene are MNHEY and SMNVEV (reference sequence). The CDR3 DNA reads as TGTGCCAGCAGTTTTCAGTCTGGAGCCCCTAATGAAAAACTGTTTTTT. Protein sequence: CASSFQSGAPNEKLFF. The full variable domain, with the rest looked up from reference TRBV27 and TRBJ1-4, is EAQVTQNPRYLITVTGKKLTVTCSQNMNHEYMSWYRQDPGLGLRQIYYSMNVEVTDKGDVPEGYKVSRKEKRNFPLILESPSPNQTSLYFCASSFQSGAPNEKLFFGSGTQLSVL.

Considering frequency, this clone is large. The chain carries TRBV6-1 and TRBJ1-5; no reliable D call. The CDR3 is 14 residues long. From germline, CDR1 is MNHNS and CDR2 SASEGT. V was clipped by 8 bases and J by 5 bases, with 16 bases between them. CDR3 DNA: TGTGCCAGCGCCCCCTTTATGTCGGATCAGCCCCAGCATTTT. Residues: CASAPFMSDQPQHF.

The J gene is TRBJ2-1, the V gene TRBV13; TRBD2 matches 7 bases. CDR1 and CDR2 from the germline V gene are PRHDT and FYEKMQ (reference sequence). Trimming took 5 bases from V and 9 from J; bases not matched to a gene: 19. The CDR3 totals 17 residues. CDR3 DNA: TGTGCCAGCAGCCGAGCGCTGGAGGGGAGGGACCGGGTTGAGCAGTTCTTC. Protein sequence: CASSRALEGRDRVEQFF.

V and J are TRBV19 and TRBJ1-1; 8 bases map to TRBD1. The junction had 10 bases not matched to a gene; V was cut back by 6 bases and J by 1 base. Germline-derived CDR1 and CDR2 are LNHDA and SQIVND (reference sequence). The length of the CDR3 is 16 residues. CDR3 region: CASRIQGVGRNTEAFF. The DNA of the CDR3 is TGTGCCAGTAGGATACAGGGGGTTGGGAGGAACACTGAAGCTTTCTTT. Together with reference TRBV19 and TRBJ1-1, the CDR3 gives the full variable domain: DGGITQSPKYLFRKEGQNVTLSCEQNLNHDAMYWYRQDPGQGLRLIYYSQIVNDFQKGDIAEGYSVSREKKESFPLTVTSAQKNPTAFYLCASRIQGVGRNTEAFFGQGTRLTVV.

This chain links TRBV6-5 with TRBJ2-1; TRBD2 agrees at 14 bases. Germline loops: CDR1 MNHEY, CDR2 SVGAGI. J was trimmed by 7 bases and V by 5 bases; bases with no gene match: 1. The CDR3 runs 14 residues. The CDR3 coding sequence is TGTGCCAGCAGTCGGACTAGCGGGAGGAATGAGCAGTTCTTC. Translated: CASSRTSGRNEQFF.

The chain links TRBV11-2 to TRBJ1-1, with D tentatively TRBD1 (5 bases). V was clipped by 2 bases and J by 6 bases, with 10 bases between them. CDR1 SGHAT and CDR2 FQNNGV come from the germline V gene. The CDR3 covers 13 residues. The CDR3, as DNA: TGTGCCAGCAGCTTATTCAGGGATGCTGAAGCTTTCTTT. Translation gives CASSLFRDAEAFF.

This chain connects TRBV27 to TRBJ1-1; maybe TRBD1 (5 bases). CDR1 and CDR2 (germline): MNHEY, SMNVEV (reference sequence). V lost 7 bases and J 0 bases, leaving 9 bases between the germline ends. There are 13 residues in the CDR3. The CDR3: CASTGTMNTEAFF. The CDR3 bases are TGTGCCAGCACGGGGACTATGAACACTGAAGCTTTCTTT.

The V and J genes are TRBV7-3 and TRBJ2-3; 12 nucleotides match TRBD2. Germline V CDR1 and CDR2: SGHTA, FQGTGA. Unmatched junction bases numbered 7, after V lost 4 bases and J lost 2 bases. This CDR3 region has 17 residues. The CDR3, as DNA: TGTGCCAGCAGCTCCCGGACTAGCGGGGCTTTCACAGATACGCAGTATTTT. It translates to CASSSRTSGAFTDTQYF.

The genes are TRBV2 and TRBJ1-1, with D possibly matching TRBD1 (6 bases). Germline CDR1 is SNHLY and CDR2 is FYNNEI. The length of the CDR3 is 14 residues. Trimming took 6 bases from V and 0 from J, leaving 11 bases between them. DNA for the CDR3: TGTGCCAGCAGGAAACAGGGTGTGAACACTGAAGCTTTCTTT. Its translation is CASRKQGVNTEAFF.

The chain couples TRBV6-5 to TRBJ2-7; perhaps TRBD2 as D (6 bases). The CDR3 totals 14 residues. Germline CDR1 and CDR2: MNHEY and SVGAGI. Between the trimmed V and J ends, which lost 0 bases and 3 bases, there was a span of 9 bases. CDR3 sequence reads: CASSYSEGYYEQYF. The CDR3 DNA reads TGTGCCAGCAGTTACTCGGAGGGTTACTACGAGCAGTACTTC.

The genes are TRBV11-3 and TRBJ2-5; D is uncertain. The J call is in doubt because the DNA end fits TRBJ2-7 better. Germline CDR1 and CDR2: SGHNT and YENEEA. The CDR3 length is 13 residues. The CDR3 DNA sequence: TGTGCCAGCAGCTTAGCTCCATCCTACGAGCAGTACTTC. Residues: CASSLAPSYEQYF.

Written as DNA, the CDR3 is TGTGCCAGCTGGCGAGGGAGAGGGTACGAGCAGTACTTC. Its protein product is CASWRGRGYEQYF. The J gene is TRBJ2-7, the V gene TRBV28, with D maybe TRBD2 (5 bases). Trimming left V 8 bases short and J 4 bases short, with 15 bases between. The CDR3 has 13 residues. In germline, CDR1 is MDHEN, CDR2 SYDVKM.

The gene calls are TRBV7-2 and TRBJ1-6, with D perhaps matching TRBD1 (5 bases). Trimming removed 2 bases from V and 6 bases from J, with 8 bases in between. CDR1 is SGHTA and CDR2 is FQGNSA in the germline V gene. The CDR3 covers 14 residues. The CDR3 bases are TGTGCCAGCAGCTTACAGGGTTTTAATTCACCCCTCCACTTT. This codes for CASSLQGFNSPLHF.

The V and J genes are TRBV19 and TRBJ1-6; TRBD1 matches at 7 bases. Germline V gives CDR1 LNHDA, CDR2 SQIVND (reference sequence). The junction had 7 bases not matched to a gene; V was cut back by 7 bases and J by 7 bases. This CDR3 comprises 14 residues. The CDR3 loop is CASKGTDVNSPLHF. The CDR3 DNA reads TGTGCCAGTAAAGGGACAGATGTGAATTCACCCCTCCACTTT.

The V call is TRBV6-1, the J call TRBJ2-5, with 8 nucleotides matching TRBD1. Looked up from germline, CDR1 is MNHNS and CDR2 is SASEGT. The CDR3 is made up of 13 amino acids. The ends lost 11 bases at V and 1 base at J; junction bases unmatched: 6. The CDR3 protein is CAGRGTGQETQYF. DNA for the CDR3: TGTGCCGGAAGAGGGACAGGCCAAGAGACCCAGTACTTC.

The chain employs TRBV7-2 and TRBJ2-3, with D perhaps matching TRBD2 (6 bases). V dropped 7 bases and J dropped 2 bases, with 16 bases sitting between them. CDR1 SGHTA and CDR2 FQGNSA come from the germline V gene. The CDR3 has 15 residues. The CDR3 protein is CASMLRDFLTDTQYF. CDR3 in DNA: TGTGCCAGCATGTTACGGGACTTTCTCACAGATACGCAGTATTTT.

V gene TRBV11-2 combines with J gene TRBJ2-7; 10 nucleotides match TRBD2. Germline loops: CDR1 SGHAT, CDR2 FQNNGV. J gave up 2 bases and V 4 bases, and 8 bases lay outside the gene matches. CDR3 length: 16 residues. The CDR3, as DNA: TGTGCCAGCAGCTCGATACGACTAGCGGGTACCTACGAGCAGTACTTC. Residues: CASSSIRLAGTYEQYF.

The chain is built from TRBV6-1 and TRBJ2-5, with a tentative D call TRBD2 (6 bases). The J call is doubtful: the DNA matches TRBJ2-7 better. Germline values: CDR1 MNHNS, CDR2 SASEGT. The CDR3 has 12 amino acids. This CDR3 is CASSSDSYEQYF. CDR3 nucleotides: TGTGCCAGCTCTAGCGATTCCTACGAGCAGTACTTC.